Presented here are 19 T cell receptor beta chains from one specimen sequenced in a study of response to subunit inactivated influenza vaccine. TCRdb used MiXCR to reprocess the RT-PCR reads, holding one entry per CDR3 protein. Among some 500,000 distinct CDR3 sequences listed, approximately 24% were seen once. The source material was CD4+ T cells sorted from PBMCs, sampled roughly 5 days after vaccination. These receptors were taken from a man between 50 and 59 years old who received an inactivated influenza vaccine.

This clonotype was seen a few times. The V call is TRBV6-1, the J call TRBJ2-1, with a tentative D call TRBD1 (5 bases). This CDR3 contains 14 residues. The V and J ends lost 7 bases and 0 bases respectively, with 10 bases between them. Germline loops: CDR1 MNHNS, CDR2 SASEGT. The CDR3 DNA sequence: TGTGCCAGCACCCCGCAGGGCTCCTACAATGAGCAGTTCTTC. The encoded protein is CASTPQGSYNEQFF.

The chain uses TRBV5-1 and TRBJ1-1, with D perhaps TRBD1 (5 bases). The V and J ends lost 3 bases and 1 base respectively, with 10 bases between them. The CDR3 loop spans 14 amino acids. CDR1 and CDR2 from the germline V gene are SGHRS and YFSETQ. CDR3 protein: CASSSGPENTEAFF. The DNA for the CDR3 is TGCGCCAGCAGCTCGGGACCGGAGAACACTGAAGCTTTCTTT.

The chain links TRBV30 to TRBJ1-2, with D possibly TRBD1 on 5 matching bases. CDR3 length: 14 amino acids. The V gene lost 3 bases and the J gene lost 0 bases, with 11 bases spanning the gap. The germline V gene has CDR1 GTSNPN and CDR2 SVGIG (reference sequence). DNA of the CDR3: TGTGCCTGGAGCGCCTCCAGGGCTAACTATGGCTACACCTTC. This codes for CAWSASRANYGYTF.

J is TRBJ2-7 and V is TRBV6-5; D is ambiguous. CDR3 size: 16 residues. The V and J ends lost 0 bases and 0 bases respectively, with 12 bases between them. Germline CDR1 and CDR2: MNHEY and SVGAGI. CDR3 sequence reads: CASSYSIESRSYEQYF. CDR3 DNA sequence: TGTGCCAGCAGTTACTCGATCGAGTCCCGCTCCTACGAGCAGTACTTC.

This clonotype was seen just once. The CDR3 DNA reads as TGTGCCAGCAGTTACACCCCTTGGACAGGGGCGAGGAACACTGAAGCTTTCTTT. It encodes CASSYTPWTGARNTEAFF. The V call is TRBV6-2 or TRBV6-3, the J call TRBJ1-1; 9 bases align to TRBD1. CDR1 and CDR2 from the germline V gene are MNHEY and SVGEGT. The CDR3 is 18 residues long. With 2 bases clipped from V and 1 base from J, the junction kept 11 bases outside the gene matches.

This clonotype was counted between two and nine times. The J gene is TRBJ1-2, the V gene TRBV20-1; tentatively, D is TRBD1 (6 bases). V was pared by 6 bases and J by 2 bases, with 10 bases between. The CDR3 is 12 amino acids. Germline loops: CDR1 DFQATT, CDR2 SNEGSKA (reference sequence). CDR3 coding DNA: TGCAGTGCAGAAGGACAGAACTATGGCTACACCTTC. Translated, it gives CSAEGQNYGYTF.

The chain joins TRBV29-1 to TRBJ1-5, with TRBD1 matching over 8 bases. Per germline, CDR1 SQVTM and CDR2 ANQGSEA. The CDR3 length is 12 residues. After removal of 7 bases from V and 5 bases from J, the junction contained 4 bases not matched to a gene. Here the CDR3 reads CSAGQGDQPQHF. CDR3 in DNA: TGCAGCGCCGGACAGGGAGATCAGCCCCAGCATTTT.

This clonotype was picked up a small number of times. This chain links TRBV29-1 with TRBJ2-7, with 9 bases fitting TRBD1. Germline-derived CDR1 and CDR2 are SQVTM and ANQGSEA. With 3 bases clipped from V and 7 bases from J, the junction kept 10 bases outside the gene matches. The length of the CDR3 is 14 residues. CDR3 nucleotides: TGCAGCGTTGACCACACAGGGGGCTCGGGAGAGCAGTACTTC. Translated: CSVDHTGGSGEQYF.

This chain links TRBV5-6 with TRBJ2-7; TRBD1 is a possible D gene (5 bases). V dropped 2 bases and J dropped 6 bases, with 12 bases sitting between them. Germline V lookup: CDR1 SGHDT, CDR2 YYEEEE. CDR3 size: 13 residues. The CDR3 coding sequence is TGTGCCAGCAGCTTCCAGGGTACTGTCGAGCAGTACTTC. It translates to CASSFQGTVEQYF.

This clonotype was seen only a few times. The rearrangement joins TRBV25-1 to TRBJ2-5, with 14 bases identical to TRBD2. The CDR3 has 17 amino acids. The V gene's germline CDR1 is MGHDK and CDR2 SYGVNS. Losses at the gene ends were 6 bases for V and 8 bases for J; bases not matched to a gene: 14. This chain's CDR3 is CASSGSAATSGRATQYF. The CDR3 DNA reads TGTGCCAGCAGCGGATCCGCGGCGACTAGCGGGAGGGCAACCCAGTACTTC.

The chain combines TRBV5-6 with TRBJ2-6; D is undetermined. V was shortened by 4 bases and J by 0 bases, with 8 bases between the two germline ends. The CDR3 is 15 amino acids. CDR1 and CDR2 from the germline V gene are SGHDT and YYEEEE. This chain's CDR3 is CASSVVGSGANVLTF. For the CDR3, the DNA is TGTGCCAGCAGCGTGGTTGGCTCTGGGGCCAACGTCCTGACTTTC.

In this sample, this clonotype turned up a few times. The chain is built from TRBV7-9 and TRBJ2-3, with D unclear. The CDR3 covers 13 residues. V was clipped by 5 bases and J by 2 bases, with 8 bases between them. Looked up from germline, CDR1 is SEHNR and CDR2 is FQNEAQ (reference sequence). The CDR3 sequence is CASSRLNTDTQYF. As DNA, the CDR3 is TGTGCCAGCAGCCGATTAAACACAGATACGCAGTATTTT.

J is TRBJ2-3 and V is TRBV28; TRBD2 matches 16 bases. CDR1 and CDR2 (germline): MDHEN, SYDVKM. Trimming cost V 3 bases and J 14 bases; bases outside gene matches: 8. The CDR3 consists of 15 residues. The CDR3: CASSFGTSGGGTWYF. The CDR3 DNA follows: TGTGCCAGCAGTTTCGGGACTAGCGGGGGGGGGACGTGGTATTTT.

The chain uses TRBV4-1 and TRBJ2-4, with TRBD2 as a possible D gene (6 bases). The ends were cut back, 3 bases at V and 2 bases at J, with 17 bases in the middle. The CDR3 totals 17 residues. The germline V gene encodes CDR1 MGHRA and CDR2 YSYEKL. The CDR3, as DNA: TGCGCCAGCAGCCACCTCTTACGGGCGGGGACCAAAAACATTCAGTACTTC. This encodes CASSHLLRAGTKNIQYF.

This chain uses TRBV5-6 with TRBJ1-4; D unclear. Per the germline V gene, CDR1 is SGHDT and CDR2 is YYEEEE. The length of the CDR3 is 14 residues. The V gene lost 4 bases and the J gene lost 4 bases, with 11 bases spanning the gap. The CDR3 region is CASSRIAVNEKLFF. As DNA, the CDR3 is TGTGCCAGCAGCCGGATTGCAGTTAATGAAAAACTGTTTTTT. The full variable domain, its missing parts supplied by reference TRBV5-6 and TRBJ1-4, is DAGVTQSPTHLIKTRGQQVTLRCSPKSGHDTVSWYQQALGQGPQFIFQYYEEEERQRGNFPDRFSGHQFPNYSSELNVNALLLGDSALYLCASSRIAVNEKLFFGSGTQLSVL.

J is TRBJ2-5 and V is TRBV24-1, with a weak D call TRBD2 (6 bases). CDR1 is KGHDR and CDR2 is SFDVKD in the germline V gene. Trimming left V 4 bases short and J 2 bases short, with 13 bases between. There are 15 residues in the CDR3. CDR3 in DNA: TGTGCCACCAGTGACTCGGGGAGGCGGCAAGAGACCCAGTACTTC. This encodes CATSDSGRRQETQYF.

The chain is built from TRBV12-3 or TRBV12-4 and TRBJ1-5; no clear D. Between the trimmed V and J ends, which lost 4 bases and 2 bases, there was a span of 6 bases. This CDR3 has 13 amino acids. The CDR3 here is CASSYTRNQPQHF. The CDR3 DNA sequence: TGTGCCAGCAGTTATACACGCAATCAGCCCCAGCATTTT.

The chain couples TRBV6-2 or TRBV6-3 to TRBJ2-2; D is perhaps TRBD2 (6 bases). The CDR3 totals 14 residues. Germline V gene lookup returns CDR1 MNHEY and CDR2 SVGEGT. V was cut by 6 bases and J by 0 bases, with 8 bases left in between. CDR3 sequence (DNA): TGTGCCAGCAGGAGCGGGTCGAACACCGGGGAGCTGTTTTTT. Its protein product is CASRSGSNTGELFF.

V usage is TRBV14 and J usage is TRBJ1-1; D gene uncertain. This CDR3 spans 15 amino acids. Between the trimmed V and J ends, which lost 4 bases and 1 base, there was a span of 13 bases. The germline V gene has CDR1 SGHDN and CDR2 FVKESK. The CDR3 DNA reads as TGTGCCAGCAGCCCACTGACGGTCGGGAACACTGAAGCTTTCTTT. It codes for CASSPLTVGNTEAFF.